The present entry profiles one T cell receptor beta chain with its context. The antigen is unknown. This entry is derived from a study of cytomegalovirus exposure and HLA in healthy donors. At the level of the study: In an early release, HLA-typed donors contributed 75 million to 85 million unique TCR sequences. The study, taken as a whole, reports: Researchers reported that three CMV-associated chains were confirmed in vitro as CMV antigen-specific. It was reported that the classifier diagnosed cytomegalovirus status with high specificity and sensitivity in both the original and validation cohorts. Immune exposure data for these donors was limited to CMV serostatus.

The V end lost 8 bases, the J end lost 2 bases, and 6 bases lay between the germline ends. The germline V gene has CDR1 SGHAT and CDR2 FQNNGV. CDR3 length equals 11 residues. Primers included in the PCR were 60 Vbeta and 13 Jbeta primers. This table comes from immunoSEQ multiplex PCR, and its TCRdb copy is limited to in-frame clones, with some not included. The sample totals fewer than 75,000 clones. This rearrangement joins TRBV11-2 to TRBJ1-1; the D is unclear. The source of this sequence is a boy between 5 and 17 years old in good health and CMV-seronegative. The sample comprised PBMCs. The CDR3 is CASLLNTEAFF. The CDR3, as DNA: TGTGCCAGCCTACTTAACACTGAAGCTTTCTTT.